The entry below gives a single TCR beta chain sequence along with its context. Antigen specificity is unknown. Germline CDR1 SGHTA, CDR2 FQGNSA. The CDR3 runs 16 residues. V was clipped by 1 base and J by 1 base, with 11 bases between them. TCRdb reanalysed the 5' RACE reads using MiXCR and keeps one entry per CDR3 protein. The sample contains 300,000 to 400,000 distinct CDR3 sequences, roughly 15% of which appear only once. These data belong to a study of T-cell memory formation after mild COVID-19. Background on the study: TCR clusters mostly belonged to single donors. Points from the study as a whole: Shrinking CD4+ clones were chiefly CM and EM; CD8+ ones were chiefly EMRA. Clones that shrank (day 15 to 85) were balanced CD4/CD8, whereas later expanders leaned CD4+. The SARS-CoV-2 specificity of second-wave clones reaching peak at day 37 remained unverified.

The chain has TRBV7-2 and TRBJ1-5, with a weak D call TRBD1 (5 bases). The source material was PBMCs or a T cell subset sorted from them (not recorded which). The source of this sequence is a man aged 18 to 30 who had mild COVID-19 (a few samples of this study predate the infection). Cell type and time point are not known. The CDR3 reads CASSLVGGASNQPQHF. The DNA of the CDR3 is TGTGCCAGCAGCTTAGTCGGAGGGGCGAGCAATCAGCCCCAGCATTTT.